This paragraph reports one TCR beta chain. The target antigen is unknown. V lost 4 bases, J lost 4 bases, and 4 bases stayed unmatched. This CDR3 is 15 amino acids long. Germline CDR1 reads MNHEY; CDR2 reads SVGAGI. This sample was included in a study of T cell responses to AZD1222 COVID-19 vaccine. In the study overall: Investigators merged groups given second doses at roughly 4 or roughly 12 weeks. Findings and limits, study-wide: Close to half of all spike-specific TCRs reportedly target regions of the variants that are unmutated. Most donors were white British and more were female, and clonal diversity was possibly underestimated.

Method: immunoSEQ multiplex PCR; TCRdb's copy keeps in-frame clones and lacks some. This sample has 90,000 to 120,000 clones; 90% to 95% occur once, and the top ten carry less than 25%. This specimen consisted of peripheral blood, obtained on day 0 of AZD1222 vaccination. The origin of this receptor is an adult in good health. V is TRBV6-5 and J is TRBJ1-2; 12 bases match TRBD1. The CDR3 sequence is CASSSGTGGGYGYTF. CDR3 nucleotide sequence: TGTGCCAGCAGTTCCGGGACAGGGGGCGGCTATGGCTACACCTTC.